The 21 T cell receptor beta chains in this list originate from one sample, sequenced in a study of T cell repertoires in aging, cancer and after chemotherapy. Multiplex touch-down PCR with TRB-A/B primers amplified rearranged V-D-J TRB sequences. TCRdb re-called the multiplex PCR reads with MiXCR, one entry per CDR3 protein. This sample has 10,000 to 15,000 distinct CDR3 sequences, with 21% found just once. Amplification of TCR beta used genomic DNA extracted from peripheral blood. The specimen was blood. All receptors derive from a human donor in good health.

The chain is built from TRBV10-3 and TRBJ2-7; D might be TRBD1 (5 bases). Trimming took 6 bases from V and 2 from J, leaving 20 bases between them. Germline V CDR1 and CDR2: ENHRY, SYGVKD. This CDR3 has 16 residues. The CDR3 protein is CAISANPQVNTYEQYF. The CDR3 DNA sequence: TGTGCCATCAGCGCTAATCCACAGGTAAACACCTACGAGCAGTACTTC.

V is TRBV6-4 and J is TRBJ2-1; no reliable D call. CDR1 is MRHNA and CDR2 is SNTAGT in the germline V gene. V lost 5 bases to trimming and J lost 0 bases, with 11 bases between them. CDR3 length: 15 amino acids. DNA of the CDR3: TGTGCCAGCAGTCCCGAAGGCGGCTCCTACAATGAGCAGTTCTTC. Translated, it gives CASSPEGGSYNEQFF.

This chain links TRBV30 with TRBJ2-5, with 14 bases identical to TRBD2. The junction had 9 bases not matched to a gene; V was cut back by 2 bases and J by 10 bases. Germline V lookup: CDR1 GTSNPN, CDR2 SVGIG (reference sequence). There are 15 residues in the CDR3. The CDR3: CAWSRLAGGVSGQYF. CDR3 coding DNA: TGTGCCTGGAGTCGACTAGCGGGGGGGGTTTCGGGCCAGTACTTC.

V gene TRBV5-1 combines with J gene TRBJ1-5; D is perhaps TRBD1 (5 bases). Per germline, CDR1 SGHRS and CDR2 YFSETQ. This CDR3 contains 14 residues. V gave up 0 bases and J gave up 5 bases, with 9 bases separating them. The CDR3 is CASSLVQGDQPQHF. The CDR3 nucleotides are TGCGCCAGCAGCTTGGTGCAGGGTGATCAGCCCCAGCATTTT.

In its sample, this clonotype was seen a few times. This chain links TRBV12-3 or TRBV12-4 with TRBJ2-6; D possibly corresponds to TRBD2 (5 bases). V lost 5 bases to trimming and J lost 0 bases, with 14 bases between them. CDR3 length: 17 amino acids. The CDR3 region has the DNA TGTGCCAGCAGTCCGTCGGACTTTTACTCTGGGGCCAACGTCCTGACTTTC. Translated, it gives CASSPSDFYSGANVLTF.

The chain combines TRBV5-1 with TRBJ1-1; the D is unclear. The V gene's germline CDR1 is SGHRS and CDR2 YFSETQ. The CDR3 runs 14 residues. The ends were cut back, 4 bases at V and 5 bases at J, with 15 bases in the middle. The CDR3 is CASSLLTRRTEAFF. CDR3 nucleotide sequence: TGCGCCAGCAGCCTTTTGACAAGGAGAACTGAAGCTTTCTTT.

The J gene is TRBJ1-1, the V gene TRBV29-1; 10 bases align to TRBD1. Germline V gives CDR1 SQVTM, CDR2 ANQGSEA. This CDR3 is 13 amino acids long. The trim removed 7 bases at V and 2 bases at J, leaving 4 bases unmatched. The CDR3 nucleotides read TGCAGCGGGCGGGACAGGGGTAACACTGAAGCTTTCTTT. The encoded protein is CSGRDRGNTEAFF.

The J gene is TRBJ2-5, the V gene TRBV6-2 or TRBV6-3, with 9 bases lining up with TRBD2. The V gene's germline CDR1 is MNHEY and CDR2 SVGEGT. J gave up 5 bases and V 2 bases, and 15 bases lay outside the gene matches. The CDR3 extends over 18 amino acids. The CDR3 nucleotides are TGTGCCAGCAGTTACGAAGGCTGGACGCGGGGGGGCGGGGAGACCCAGTACTTC. Its protein product is CASSYEGWTRGGGETQYF.

This clonotype showed up many times. This chain uses TRBV6-2 or TRBV6-3 with TRBJ1-2; 11 bases align to TRBD1. Germline CDR1 MNHEY, CDR2 SVGEGT. This CDR3 has 16 amino acids. J gave up 6 bases and V 6 bases, and 12 bases lay outside the gene matches. The CDR3 nucleotides read TGTGCCAGCAGCTGGAAACTCGGACAGGGGGCTGATGGCTACACCTTC. Its protein product is CASSWKLGQGADGYTF.

Within the sample, this clonotype is medium-sized (0.01 to 0.1%). The genes are TRBV20-1 and TRBJ1-4; 7 bases align to TRBD1. This CDR3 has 14 amino acids. Trimming cost V 5 bases and J 7 bases; bases outside gene matches: 10. Germline loops: CDR1 DFQATT, CDR2 SNEGSKA (reference sequence). The CDR3: CSASTGTDLEKLFF. In DNA form, the CDR3 reads TGCAGTGCTTCCACCGGGACAGATCTTGAAAAACTGTTTTTT.

The chain employs TRBV29-1 and TRBJ2-1, with TRBD1 matching over 10 bases. This CDR3 comprises 16 residues. CDR1 is SQVTM and CDR2 is ANQGSEA in the germline V gene. Trimming at V came to 3 bases and at J to 1 base, leaving 6 bases not matched to a gene. In DNA, the CDR3 is TGCAGCGTTGATCCCGGACAGGGGGGTTCCTACAATGAGCAGTTCTTC. It encodes CSVDPGQGGSYNEQFF.

The chain joins TRBV5-1 to TRBJ2-2; D is undetermined. CDR3 length: 13 amino acids. In germline, CDR1 is SGHRS, CDR2 YFSETQ. Trimming left V 2 bases short and J 7 bases short, with 9 bases between. DNA for the CDR3: TGCGCCAGCAGCTTAGCTACTTACGGGGAGCTGTTTTTT. Translated, it gives CASSLATYGELFF.

This clonotype was counted ten times or more. V and J are TRBV18 and TRBJ2-2, with D unclear. V shed 4 bases and J shed 3 bases, with 15 bases lying between them. Germline CDR1 reads KGHSH; CDR2 reads LQKENI. The CDR3 totals 16 residues. In DNA form, the CDR3 reads TGTGCCAGCTCACTCCTGAAGAGCCGCGACACCGGGGAGCTGTTTTTT. Translation gives CASSLLKSRDTGELFF. Full variable domain (outside the CDR3, taken from reference TRBV18 and TRBJ2-2): NAGVMQNPRHLVRRRGQEARLRCSPMKGHSHVYWYRQLPEEGLKFMVYLQKENIIDESGMPKERFSAEFPKEGPSILRIQQVVRGDSAAYFCASSLLKSRDTGELFFGEGSRLTVL.

This clonotype was recorded a few times. The chain has TRBV2 and TRBJ2-7, with D possibly being TRBD1 (5 bases). Germline V CDR1 and CDR2: SNHLY, FYNNEI. CDR3 length: 12 amino acids. The ends were cut back, 8 bases at V and 3 bases at J, with 11 bases in the middle. CDR3 sequence reads: CASDSRYYEQYF. For the CDR3, the DNA is TGTGCCAGCGACAGTCGATACTACGAGCAGTACTTC.

This clonotype was recorded at least ten times. The chain has TRBV18 and TRBJ1-2, with 9 bases fitting TRBD1. Germline CDR1 and CDR2: KGHSH and LQKENI. The CDR3 extends over 16 amino acids. V lost 4 bases, J lost 5 bases, and 11 bases stayed unmatched. The CDR3 here is CASSLGTGTGPYGYTF. The CDR3 nucleotides are TGTGCCAGCTCACTTGGGACCGGGACAGGGCCTTATGGCTACACCTTC.

The chain combines TRBV24-1 with TRBJ1-5; D is perhaps TRBD1 (5 bases). Germline CDR1 and CDR2: KGHDR and SFDVKD. The CDR3 has 19 amino acids. The V and J ends lost 1 base and 0 bases respectively, with 18 bases between them. Here the CDR3 DNA reads TGTGCCACCAGTGATTTCGGGGACGGAAGGGGCTATAGCAATCAGCCCCAGCATTTT. It is translated as CATSDFGDGRGYSNQPQHF.

The V and J genes are TRBV20-1 and TRBJ2-3, with 11 nucleotides matching TRBD2. CDR3 length equals 20 residues. V lost 7 bases, J lost 0 bases, and 21 bases stayed unmatched. CDR1 is DFQATT and CDR2 is SNEGSKA in the germline V gene (reference sequence). The CDR3 sequence: CSDVPLLTSGGQSSTDTQYF. The CDR3 nucleotides are TGCAGTGATGTCCCTCTCCTAACTAGCGGGGGACAGTCTAGCACAGATACGCAGTATTTT.

V and J are TRBV6-1 and TRBJ2-1; 9 bases fit TRBD1. This CDR3 has 16 residues. V shed 8 bases and J 3 bases; nucleotides not matched to a gene: 11. Germline V CDR1 and CDR2: MNHNS, SASEGT. The CDR3 here is CASVMTDRGYYNEQFF. In DNA, the CDR3 is TGTGCCAGCGTGATGACGGACAGGGGCTACTACAATGAGCAGTTCTTC.

The chain recombines TRBV6-4 with TRBJ2-3, with D perhaps TRBD1 (6 bases). The CDR3 spans 12 residues. V gave up 8 bases and J gave up 2 bases, with 8 bases separating them. Germline loops: CDR1 MRHNA, CDR2 SNTAGT. Here the CDR3 DNA reads TGTGCCAGCGGGACAAACACAGATACGCAGTATTTT. As protein: CASGTNTDTQYF.

Regarding this clonotype: Possible read error: a much larger clone is one base away. The rearrangement links TRBV7-9 to TRBJ2-1; TRBD1 is a possible D gene (6 bases). The CDR3 is made up of 16 amino acids. V lost 5 bases and J 5 bases, leaving 19 bases between the germline ends. Per germline, CDR1 SEHNR and CDR2 FQNEAQ (reference sequence). For the CDR3, the DNA is TGTGCCAGCAGCCTCCGACTACAGGGACCGAACAATGAGCAGTTCTTC. Its translation: CASSLRLQGPNNEQFF. The variable domain in full, completed from reference TRBV7-9 and TRBJ2-1, reads DTGVSQNPRHKITKRGQNVTFRCDPISEHNRLYWYRQTLGQGPEFLTYFQNEAQLEKSRLLSDRFSAERPKGSFSTLEIQRTEQGDSAMYLCASSLRLQGPNNEQFFGPGTRLTVL.

The J gene is TRBJ1-1, the V gene TRBV27; D not resolved. The V and J ends lost 4 bases and 0 bases respectively, with 12 bases between them. The CDR3 spans 15 residues. The germline V gene has CDR1 MNHEY and CDR2 SMNVEV (reference sequence). The CDR3 bases are TGTGCCAGCAGTTGGTCATCGGGTATGAACACTGAAGCTTTCTTT. Its protein product is CASSWSSGMNTEAFF.